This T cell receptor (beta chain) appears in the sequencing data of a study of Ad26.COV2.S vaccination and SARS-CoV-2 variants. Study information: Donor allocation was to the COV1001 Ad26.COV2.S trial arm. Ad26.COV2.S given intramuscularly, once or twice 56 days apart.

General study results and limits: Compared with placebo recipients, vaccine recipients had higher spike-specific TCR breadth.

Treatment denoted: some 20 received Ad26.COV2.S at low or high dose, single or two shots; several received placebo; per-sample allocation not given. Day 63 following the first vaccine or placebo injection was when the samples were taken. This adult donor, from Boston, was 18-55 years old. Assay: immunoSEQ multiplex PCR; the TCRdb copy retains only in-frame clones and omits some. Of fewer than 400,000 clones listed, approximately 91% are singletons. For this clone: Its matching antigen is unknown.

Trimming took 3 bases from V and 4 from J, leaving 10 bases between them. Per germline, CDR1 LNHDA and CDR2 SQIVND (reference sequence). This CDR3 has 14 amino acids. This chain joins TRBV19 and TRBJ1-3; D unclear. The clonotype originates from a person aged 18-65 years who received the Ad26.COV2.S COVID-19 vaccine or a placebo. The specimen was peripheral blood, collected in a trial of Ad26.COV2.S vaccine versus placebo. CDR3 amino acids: CASSMGANGNTIYF. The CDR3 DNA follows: TGTGCCAGTAGTATGGGAGCCAACGGAAACACCATATATTTT. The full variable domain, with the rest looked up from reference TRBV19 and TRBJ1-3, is DGGITQSPKYLFRKEGQNVTLSCEQNLNHDAMYWYRQDPGQGLRLIYYSQIVNDFQKGDIAEGYSVSREKKESFPLTVTSAQKNPTAFYLCASSMGANGNTIYFGEGSWLTVV.